The 13 T cell receptor beta chains reported below all come from one sample, sequenced in a study of shared clonotypes between healthy human individuals. TCRdb's copy holds only in-frame clones and misses some; the assay was immunoSEQ multiplex PCR. The sample shows a few million clones, just over 90% of them seen only once. The sequenced material came from naive CD4+ T cells from PBMCs. The sample's subset: CD45RA+ positively selected. The source is a young man in good health. Some clones in this sample may be carry-over from other donors' samples.

In the case of this clone: A read error may account for a junction end that differs from germline. The chain links TRBV28 to TRBJ2-7; 7 positions match TRBD1. Germline V gene sequence: CDR1 MDHEN, CDR2 SYDVKM. There are 11 residues in the CDR3. The chain's CDR3 is CACRGNYEQYF. The CDR3 DNA reads TGTGCCTGCAGGGGGAATTACGAGCAGTACTTC.

The genes are TRBV11-2 and TRBJ2-7; unclear D gene. CDR1 is SGHAT and CDR2 is FQNNGV in the germline V gene. Between the trimmed V and J ends, which lost 0 bases and 6 bases, there was a span of 15 bases. This CDR3 is 15 amino acids long. The CDR3 spells CASSLESGWFSEQYF. CDR3 in DNA: TGTGCCAGCAGCTTAGAATCCGGGTGGTTTAGCGAGCAGTACTTC.

The rearrangement joins TRBV19 to TRBJ2-5, with D possibly called TRBD1 or TRBD2 (6 bases each). Trimming took 8 bases from V and 5 from J, leaving 18 bases between them. Germline CDR1 LNHDA, CDR2 SQIVND (reference sequence). The CDR3 spans 14 residues. CDR3 region: CASSPVGGAETQYF. The CDR3 coding sequence is TGTGCCAGTTCCCCTGTGGGGGGCGCGGAGACCCAGTACTTC.

Notes on this clone: In the same sample, other DNA sequences code for this CDR3. The chain links TRBV11-2 to TRBJ2-1; 9 positions agree with TRBD2. The germline V gene encodes CDR1 SGHAT and CDR2 FQNNGV. This CDR3 contains 15 residues. J gave up 2 bases and V 5 bases, and 4 bases lay outside the gene matches. CDR3 in amino acids: CASSLLAGTYNEQFF. Here the CDR3 DNA reads TGTGCCAGCAGCCTGCTAGCGGGAACCTACAATGAGCAGTTCTTC.

The V call is TRBV19, the J call TRBJ2-7; D is possibly TRBD1 (6 bases). Germline V gene lookup returns CDR1 LNHDA and CDR2 SQIVND (reference sequence). V lost 6 bases and J lost 5, with 23 bases in between. The CDR3 consists of 16 residues. The CDR3 region has the DNA TGTGCCAGTAGCTCGAACAGGGTGCAGCCCCGCGACGAGCAGTACTTC. It yields the protein CASSSNRVQPRDEQYF.

This chain connects TRBV23-1 to TRBJ2-7, with D perhaps TRBD2 (5 bases). TRBV23-1 counts as an open reading frame of uncertain function. This CDR3 comprises 12 residues. Trimming shortened V by 2 bases and J by 9 bases, and 11 bases separated the two germline ends. In DNA, the CDR3 is TGCGCCAGCAGTCAAACCTGCGAGGGGCAGTACTTC. This gives the protein CASSQTCEGQYF.

The chain employs TRBV9 and TRBJ2-2; 8 bases fit TRBD2. Germline V gene sequence: CDR1 SGDLS, CDR2 YYNGEE. The trim removed 6 bases at V and 1 base at J, leaving 2 bases unmatched. The CDR3 loop spans 14 amino acids. CDR3 protein: CASKAGENTGELFF. The CDR3 bases are TGTGCCAGCAAAGCGGGAGAGAACACCGGGGAGCTGTTTTTT. Together with reference TRBV9 and TRBJ2-2, the CDR3 gives the full variable domain: DSGVTQTPKHLITATGQRVTLRCSPRSGDLSVYWYQQSLDQGLQFLIQYYNGEERAKGNILERFSAQQFPDLHSELNLSSLELGDSALYFCASKAGENTGELFFGEGSRLTVL.

This chain connects TRBV28 to TRBJ2-1; D remains unclear. Germline V CDR1 and CDR2: MDHEN, SYDVKM. CDR3 length equals 12 residues. Trimming removed 2 bases at V and 7 bases at J, with 6 bases between. The CDR3 coding sequence is TGTGCCAGCAGTTTAGCGGTGAATGAGCAGTTCTTC. Amino acids: CASSLAVNEQFF.

The chain combines TRBV6-5 with TRBJ2-7; TRBD2 matches 10 bases. The CDR3 is 12 residues long. Germline CDR1 and CDR2: MNHEY and SVGAGI. The V segment lost 10 bases and the J segment 3 bases; nucleotides outside the gene matches: 3. DNA for the CDR3: TGTGCCACTAGGACTAGCGGCTACGAGCAGTACTTC. This gives the protein CATRTSGYEQYF.

The CDR3 bases are TGTGCCAGCAGCTTTAGACCCCCGCGGGACACGGGACACAATGAGCAGTTCTTC. Protein sequence: CASSFRPPRDTGHNEQFF. The chain joins TRBV11-2 to TRBJ2-1; perhaps D is TRBD1 or TRBD2 (6 bases each). Germline CDR1 reads SGHAT; CDR2 reads FQNNGV. CDR3 length equals 18 residues. The ends were cut back, 3 bases at V and 5 bases at J, with 23 bases in the middle. The full variable domain, with the rest looked up from reference TRBV11-2 and TRBJ2-1, is EAGVAQSPRYKIIEKRQSVAFWCNPISGHATLYWYQQILGQGPKLLIQFQNNGVVDDSQLPKDRFSAERLKGVDSTLKIQPAKLEDSAVYLCASSFRPPRDTGHNEQFFGPGTRLTVL.

The chain combines TRBV28 with TRBJ1-2, with D maybe TRBD1 (5 bases). The V end was cut by 6 bases, the J end by 6 bases, with 11 bases between. CDR3 size: 12 residues. Germline CDR1 MDHEN, CDR2 SYDVKM. The CDR3 is CASRPGGDGYTF. The CDR3 DNA follows: TGTGCCAGCAGGCCTGGGGGGGATGGCTACACCTTC.

This chain connects TRBV6-5 to TRBJ2-2, with a possible D match to TRBD2 (6 bases). The germline V gene has CDR1 MNHEY and CDR2 SVGAGI. V was cut by 2 bases and J by 6 bases, with 10 bases left in between. The CDR3 length is 14 residues. The CDR3: CASSYVGEAGELFF. CDR3 in DNA: TGTGCCAGCAGTTACGTGGGGGAGGCCGGGGAGCTGTTTTTT.

The chain joins TRBV6-5 to TRBJ2-5; D remains unclear. The CDR3 is 14 amino acids. Germline V gene lookup returns CDR1 MNHEY and CDR2 SVGAGI. V was shortened by 8 bases and J by 2 bases, with 15 bases between the two germline ends. CDR3 loop: CASASYLSQETQYF. CDR3 sequence (DNA): TGTGCCAGCGCCTCATACCTTTCACAAGAGACCCAGTACTTC.